The 29 T cell receptor beta chains below come from one sample, sequenced in a study of blood T cell repertoires in COVID-19. Method: immunoSEQ multiplex PCR; TCRdb's copy keeps in-frame clones and lacks some. The data contain roughly 26,000 clones, approximately 70% of them seen just once; the ten biggest clones take up about 7.3%. Specimen: peripheral blood. The source of these receptors is a man aged 55 to 69 with active or convalescent COVID-19.

The chain couples TRBV6-4 to TRBJ1-3; possible D gene TRBD1, 5 bases. The CDR3 contains 14 residues. Between the trimmed V and J ends, which lost 6 bases and 4 bases, there was a span of 13 bases. Germline V gene sequence: CDR1 MRHNA, CDR2 SNTAGT. The CDR3 bases are TGTGCCAGCAGCGCCGGGGGAGCGGGAAACACCATATATTTT. This encodes CASSAGGAGNTIYF.

The V gene is TRBV18, the J gene TRBJ1-3; the match to TRBD1 covers 8 bases. CDR1 is KGHSH, CDR2 LQKENI, per germline. Germline trimming cut 4 bases from V and 0 bases from J; bases unmatched to any gene: 5. There are 16 residues in the CDR3. DNA of the CDR3: TGTGCCAGCTCACAGGGACAGGCCCGCTCTGGAAACACCATATATTTT. Encoded protein: CASSQGQARSGNTIYF.

This clone came up once. The chain joins TRBV29-1 to TRBJ2-7, with 7 nucleotides matching TRBD2. This CDR3 has 13 amino acids. The ends lost 4 bases at V and 3 bases at J; junction bases unmatched: 6. Germline-derived CDR1 and CDR2 are SQVTM and ANQGSEA. The CDR3 loop reads CSVAKGGSYEQYF. The CDR3, as DNA: TGCAGCGTTGCCAAAGGCGGGAGCTACGAGCAGTACTTC.

The rearrangement links TRBV4-1 to TRBJ1-5; no clear D. CDR1 is MGHRA and CDR2 is YSYEKL in the germline V gene. The V gene lost 2 bases and the J gene lost 5 bases, with 13 bases spanning the gap. The CDR3 totals 15 residues. The CDR3 bases are TGCGCCAGCAGCCAATTAAATTCGGGGTATCAGCCCCAGCATTTT. Its protein product is CASSQLNSGYQPQHF.

The chain couples TRBV11-3 to TRBJ1-1; D is uncertain. Germline CDR1 and CDR2: SGHNT and YENEEA. The CDR3 contains 13 residues. Between the trimmed V and J ends, which lost 1 base and 4 bases, there was a span of 7 bases. The CDR3 spells CASSLATGTEAFF. Here the CDR3 DNA reads TGTGCCAGCAGCTTAGCTACTGGCACTGAAGCTTTCTTT. Full variable domain (remainder filled in from reference TRBV11-3 and TRBJ1-1): EAGVVQSPRYKIIEKKQPVAFWCNPISGHNTLYWYLQNLGQGPELLIRYENEEAVDDSQLPKDRFSAERLKGVDSTLKIQPAELGDSAVYLCASSLATGTEAFFGQGTRLTVV.

The chain uses TRBV5-1 and TRBJ1-1, with D hard to call. Trimming removed 4 bases at V and 6 bases at J, with 13 bases between. CDR1 is SGHRS, CDR2 YFSETQ, per germline. The CDR3 extends over 13 amino acids. CDR3 nucleotides: TGCGCCAGCAGCGTCCGCCTCGAGGCTGAAGCTTTCTTT. This encodes CASSVRLEAEAFF.

The CDR3 region is CASSPGLAGDEQFF. The DNA for the CDR3 is TGTGCCAGCTCACCGGGACTAGCGGGAGACGAGCAGTTCTTC. The rearrangement joins TRBV18 to TRBJ2-1; 14 bases fit TRBD2. Unmatched junction bases numbered 2, after V lost 3 bases and J lost 10 bases. The germline V gene encodes CDR1 KGHSH and CDR2 LQKENI. CDR3 length equals 14 residues.

This sequence joins TRBV4-1 and TRBJ1-5; D gene unclear. The ends were cut back, 4 bases at V and 4 bases at J, with 8 bases in the middle. The CDR3 spans 13 residues. Germline lookup yields CDR1 MGHRA and CDR2 YSYEKL. The CDR3 here is CASSLALNQPQHF. CDR3 nucleotides: TGCGCCAGCAGCCTGGCATTGAATCAGCCCCAGCATTTT.

CDR3 nucleotide sequence: TGTGCCAGCACCCTCAACACCGGGGAGCTGTTTTTT. This encodes CASTLNTGELFF. The rearrangement links TRBV3-1 (or the pseudogene TRBV3-2) to TRBJ2-2, with D uncertain. The length of the CDR3 is 12 residues. Germline V gene data show CDR1 as LGHDT and CDR2 as YNNKEL (reference sequence). The germline V and J ends were trimmed by 7 bases and 2 bases, with 5 bases remaining between them.

This chain connects TRBV20-1 to TRBJ1-5; D may be TRBD1 (5 bases). Germline loops: CDR1 DFQATT, CDR2 SNEGSKA (reference sequence). This CDR3 is 11 amino acids long. The V gene lost 3 bases and the J gene lost 8 bases, with 8 bases spanning the gap. CDR3 in DNA: TGCAGTGCTAGGGGGCTTAAGCCCCAGCATTTT. As protein: CSARGLKPQHF.

The V and J genes are TRBV25-1 and TRBJ1-4, with 7 bases matching TRBD1. The CDR3 consists of 16 residues. With 4 bases clipped from V and 1 base from J, the junction kept 6 bases outside the gene matches. Germline CDR1 and CDR2: MGHDK and SYGVNS. The CDR3 DNA sequence: TGTGCCAGCAGTGGATCAGGGGGAGGAACTAATGAAAAACTGTTTTTT. Protein product: CASSGSGGGTNEKLFF.

The chain links TRBV19 to TRBJ1-1, with TRBD1 identical over 9 bases. V lost 2 bases and J lost 7; bases outside the gene matches: 8. This CDR3 is built from 15 residues. Looked up from germline, CDR1 is LNHDA and CDR2 is SQIVND (reference sequence). The CDR3 DNA follows: TGTGCCAGTAGTATAACATTTCGACAGGGGGGTGAAGCTTTCTTT. It codes for CASSITFRQGGEAFF.

This clone was detected only once. The genes are TRBV19 and TRBJ2-3, with a weak D call TRBD2 (6 bases). Trimming removed 3 bases from V and 4 bases from J, with 11 bases in between. In germline, CDR1 is LNHDA, CDR2 SQIVND (reference sequence). This CDR3 has 14 residues. Written as DNA, the CDR3 is TGTGCCAGTAGTATCCCCGGGACTGCAGATACGCAGTATTTT. The encoded protein is CASSIPGTADTQYF. Full variable domain (outside the CDR3, taken from reference TRBV19 and TRBJ2-3): DGGITQSPKYLFRKEGQNVTLSCEQNLNHDAMYWYRQDPGQGLRLIYYSQIVNDFQKGDIAEGYSVSREKKESFPLTVTSAQKNPTAFYLCASSIPGTADTQYFGPGTRLTVL.

In this sample, this clone turned up once. The chain has TRBV10-1 and TRBJ2-1, with TRBD2 as a possible D gene (5 bases). Germline CDR1 reads WNHNN; CDR2 reads SYGVQD (reference sequence). CDR3 length: 14 residues. Trimming pared 4 bases from V and 0 bases from J, leaving 7 bases between. This chain's CDR3 is CASSAGISYNEQFF. CDR3 in DNA: TGCGCCAGCAGTGCGGGGATCTCCTACAATGAGCAGTTCTTC.

The rearrangement uses TRBV23-1 and TRBJ2-7, with 8 bases identical to TRBD1. TRBV23-1 is identified as an open reading frame with a role that is uncertain. CDR3 length: 16 amino acids. Trimming at V came to 2 bases and at J to 0 bases, leaving 6 bases not matched to a gene. This CDR3 reads CASSQGDRTSSYEQYF. CDR3 coding DNA: TGCGCCAGCAGTCAAGGGGACAGGACCTCCTCCTACGAGCAGTACTTC.

The chain recombines TRBV5-6 with TRBJ2-3; possible D gene TRBD2, 6 bases. The CDR3 is made up of 18 amino acids. V gave up 0 bases and J gave up 4 bases, with 21 bases separating them. Germline values: CDR1 SGHDT, CDR2 YYEEEE. The CDR3 DNA follows: TGTGCCAGCAGCTTGGGGGTACTAGCTCTTAAACTTCCAGATACGCAGTATTTT. Encoded protein: CASSLGVLALKLPDTQYF.

The chain combines TRBV6-5 with TRBJ1-1; D remains unclear. This CDR3 is 16 amino acids long. Trimming removed 0 bases at V and 1 base at J, with 12 bases between. Per germline, CDR1 MNHEY and CDR2 SVGAGI. The CDR3 DNA reads TGTGCCAGCAGTTACTCGAGTCTATTTGGGAACACTGAAGCTTTCTTT. Amino acids: CASSYSSLFGNTEAFF.

This clone was observed once. The J gene is TRBJ1-1, the V gene TRBV5-1; TRBD1 is a possible D gene (5 bases). The CDR3 is 11 amino acids. V was trimmed by 6 bases and J by 11 bases, leaving 14 bases between them. Germline CDR1 and CDR2: SGHRS and YFSETQ. CDR3 DNA: TGCGCCAGCACCCTCGACTCAGGGGCTTTCTTT. It encodes CASTLDSGAFF.

V gene TRBV18 combines with J gene TRBJ1-5; 7 bases align to TRBD1. The ends lost 0 bases at V and 4 bases at J; junction bases unmatched: 0. CDR1 KGHSH and CDR2 LQKENI come from the germline V gene. This CDR3 contains 14 residues. CDR3 coding DNA: TGTGCCAGCTCACCACCGACAGGGAATCAGCCCCAGCATTTT. As protein: CASSPPTGNQPQHF.

Written as DNA, the CDR3 is TGTGCCAGCAGTGACTCGGACAGGGTTATGGGGAACACTGAAGCTTTCTTT. Protein: CASSDSDRVMGNTEAFF. The V gene is TRBV6-4, the J gene TRBJ1-1; TRBD1 matches at 8 bases. V lost 0 bases and J lost 1; bases outside the gene matches: 7. CDR1 MRHNA and CDR2 SNTAGT come from the germline V gene. This CDR3 contains 17 residues.

The chain uses TRBV10-3 and TRBJ2-5; a weak D match, TRBD1 (7 bases). V shed 5 bases and J shed 1 base, with 14 bases lying between them. From germline, CDR1 is ENHRY and CDR2 SYGVKD. The CDR3 consists of 15 residues. The CDR3 sequence is CAISPDRDSQETQYF. CDR3 sequence (DNA): TGTGCCATCAGTCCCGACAGGGACTCCCAAGAGACCCAGTACTTC.

The V call is TRBV7-3, the J call TRBJ2-3; 8 bases fit TRBD2. The ends lost 1 base at V and 4 bases at J; junction bases unmatched: 4. Looked up from germline, CDR1 is SGHTA and CDR2 is FQGTGA. The CDR3 runs 15 residues. As DNA, the CDR3 is TGTGCCAGCAGCTTAAAGGGTAGCGGGGCAGATACGCAGTATTTT. Translated: CASSLKGSGADTQYF.

The CDR3: CASSLADPFPGQGRNGETQYF. The CDR3 region has the DNA TGCGCCAGCAGCTTGGCAGACCCATTCCCGGGACAGGGTCGCAACGGGGAGACCCAGTACTTC. V is TRBV5-1 and J is TRBJ2-5; 9 nucleotides line up with TRBD1. V lost 0 bases to trimming and J lost 5 bases; unmatched junction nucleotides: 23. From germline, CDR1 is SGHRS and CDR2 YFSETQ. The CDR3 runs 21 residues.

V and J are TRBV12-3 or TRBV12-4 and TRBJ2-7; TRBD1 matches at 8 bases. The V and J ends lost 3 bases and 7 bases, in that order; junction bases with no gene match: 5. The CDR3 length is 13 residues. The CDR3 nucleotides read TGTGCCAGCAGTTTGACAGGGGTTCGGGAGCAGTACTTC. Translated: CASSLTGVREQYF.

This clone was seen once. The chain is built from TRBV7-9 and TRBJ1-1; D unclear. Germline values: CDR1 SEHNR, CDR2 FQNEAQ (reference sequence). The length of the CDR3 is 13 residues. Trimming pared 1 base from V and 2 bases from J, leaving 5 bases between. The CDR3 region is CASSLEANTEAFF. CDR3 DNA sequence: TGTGCCAGCAGCTTAGAAGCCAACACTGAAGCTTTCTTT.

This clone came up once. The V and J genes are TRBV5-6 and TRBJ1-2; possible D gene TRBD1, 6 bases. Looked up from germline, CDR1 is SGHDT and CDR2 is YYEEEE. This CDR3 has 14 amino acids. The V end lost 2 bases, the J end lost 2 bases, and 10 bases lay between the germline ends. CDR3 sequence (DNA): TGTGCCAGCAGCTTAACACAGGGAAACTATGGCTACACCTTC. Protein product: CASSLTQGNYGYTF.

This clone was seen more than once but under ten times. The rearrangement links TRBV28 to TRBJ1-3, with 8 bases identical to TRBD1. V was clipped by 6 bases and J by 4 bases; unmatched bases: 8. Germline V gene data show CDR1 as MDHEN and CDR2 as SYDVKM. The CDR3 contains 15 residues. The CDR3 sequence: CASSPPDRVGNTIYF. CDR3 nucleotide sequence: TGTGCCAGCAGCCCCCCGGACAGGGTGGGAAACACCATATATTTT.

The V call is TRBV7-9, the J call TRBJ2-2; TRBD2 agrees at 8 bases. Germline CDR1 and CDR2: SEHNR and FQNEAQ (reference sequence). J lost 3 bases, V lost 5 bases, and 8 bases had no gene match. This CDR3 is built from 16 residues. The CDR3 DNA follows: TGTGCCAGCAGCGCCCAGCGGGGGAGTTACACCGGGGAGCTGTTTTTT. This sequence encodes CASSAQRGSYTGELFF. The full variable domain, rest sourced from reference TRBV7-9 and TRBJ2-2, is DTGVSQNPRHKITKRGQNVTFRCDPISEHNRLYWYRQTLGQGPEFLTYFQNEAQLEKSRLLSDRFSAERPKGSFSTLEIQRTEQGDSAMYLCASSAQRGSYTGELFFGEGSRLTVL.

This clone is medium-sized in the sample. The chain is built from TRBV9 and TRBJ1-1; D remains ambiguous. This CDR3 region has 14 residues. CDR1 is SGDLS and CDR2 is YYNGEE in the germline V gene. Between the trimmed V and J ends, which lost 6 bases and 1 base, there was a span of 13 bases. This chain's CDR3 is CASTPLHTNTEAFF. The CDR3 nucleotides are TGTGCCAGCACCCCCCTCCACACGAACACTGAAGCTTTCTTT.